This T cell receptor beta chain was sequenced for a study of blood T cells in healthy people across ages (dated by TCRdb to about 2015). Some background on the complete study: In model experiments, template switching captured about one uniquely barcoded TCR beta cDNA molecule for every two T cells. Four age groups were formed from the donors: young (average roughly 15 years), middle-aged (around 37), aged (roughly 58) and long-lived (around 82). The study measured age-related changes in TCR beta repertoire diversity using deep sequencing normalized with unique cDNA molecular identifiers. To avoid experimental bias, donors of different ages were spread randomly across the sequencing lanes. Using the same blood draw, the study looked at two additional independent replicas of 1 million unique cDNA reads for two donors, one aged 18 to 30 and the other aged 80 or older.

Library prep was done by 5' RACE. Sequencing relied on an Illumina HiSeq 2500. The second PCR ran for about 6 to 12 cycles and used a J-beta primer mix along with a sample-barcoded 5' primer. A unique molecular identifier was introduced onto each TCR beta cDNA molecule by a template-switch 5' adaptor carrying 12 random nucleotides. At least 2.5 million CDR3-containing paired-end reads were obtained from each sample. All of the RNA was converted into first-strand cDNA using the Mint cDNA synthesis kit, with a TRBC-specific oligonucleotide serving as the primer. Following uracil-DNA glycosylase treatment, all cDNA underwent a first 18-cycle PCR with the universal primers M1SS and BC2_uni_R. Per the authors' processing: For normalization, 1 million high-quality reads, each with a distinct molecular identifier, were randomly selected from each sample. Instead of being binned into consensus sequences, reads that shared molecular identifiers were thrown out. MiTCR, run with a Q25 quality threshold and the strictest error-elimination algorithm, handled CDR3 identification, clonotype clustering and error correction. A nonparametric unseen species model with Euler transformation was used to estimate a lower bound on total TCR beta diversity. The public reads were reprocessed in TCRdb via fastp at Q25 and MiXCR, keeping in-frame beta chains. One record per CDR3 amino acid sequence lists the most common genes and DNA. TCRdb, rather than the study authors, made the V and J calls. The sample includes approximately 730,000 distinct CDR3 sequences, with 50% to 65% observed a single time. Around 40% of the sample comes from the top ten.

About this clonotype: Its target antigen remains unknown. Per-base quality was not reported, and no clone a single base away is much larger than it.

The donors were under 40 Caucasian individuals from Russia, aged about 6 to 95 years, who were systemically healthy. Each donor gave ten milliliters of peripheral blood, collected into EDTA-treated Vacutainer tubes. Ficoll-Paque density-gradient centrifugation was used to isolate PBMCs, with at least 7 million obtained per sample. Total RNA was extracted from PBMCs with Trizol reagent, with at least 5.5 micrograms obtained per sample. The percentages of naive CD45RAhigh/CD27high T cells were determined by flow cytometry on a PBMC aliquot from every donor. The study at large found these results: Observed TCR beta diversity correlated strongly with the percentage of naive T cells measured by flow cytometry. The long-lived group showed more naive CD4+ T cells, fewer expanded clones and increased TCR diversity than the aged group, suggesting age selection. Observed TCR beta diversity per million T cells fell roughly linearly with age, and a significant reduction was already apparent by age about 36. Estimates of total diversity based on one million sequenced T cells were regarded as lower bounds and as underestimates. Because the CMV infection status of the donors was unknown, age-related changes in expanded clonotypes may potentially have been confounded. Since profiling was done on bulk unsorted PBMCs, naive and antigen-experienced compartments could not be conclusively compared.

The CDR3 covers 13 residues, taking in both the cysteine and the phenylalanine. Only the CDR3 part of the read is kept: 39 bases, read in frame from the first base. CDR1 MDHEN and CDR2 SYDVKM were looked up in the germline V gene. Trimming at the junction amounts to 6 bases on V and 7 bases on J, and the germline ends lie 13 bases apart. The sequence was collected from a man aged 80 or over in good health. Sequenced material: blood. The rearranged segments are TRBV28 and TRBJ2-4; a confident D gene designation cannot be given. The CDR3 protein: CASSYPWQNIQYF. The nucleotide sequence is given as TGTGCCAGCAGCTACCCCTGGCAGAACATTCAGTACTTC.